A single sample is the source of the 9 T cell receptor beta chains below, sequenced in a study of blood T cell repertoires in COVID-19. Using immunoSEQ multiplex PCR, the repertoire was profiled, and TCRdb retains in-frame clones only, with some absent. Of fewer than 150,000 clones listed, approximately 85% are singletons. Sequencing input: peripheral blood. The receptor set was obtained from an elderly woman with acute or convalescent COVID-19.

The V gene is TRBV28, the J gene TRBJ2-3; 9 bases align to TRBD2. CDR3 size: 14 residues. CDR1 is MDHEN and CDR2 is SYDVKM in the germline V gene. Trimming cost V 3 bases and J 7 bases; bases outside gene matches: 5. This CDR3 is CASSFLAGDHTQYF. The CDR3 DNA reads TGTGCCAGCAGTTTCTTAGCGGGAGATCATACGCAGTATTTT.

The V and J genes are TRBV11-2 and TRBJ1-5; 7 positions match TRBD1. The CDR3 consists of 13 residues. The V gene's germline CDR1 is SGHAT and CDR2 FQNNGV. The V segment lost 5 bases and the J segment 5 bases; nucleotides outside the gene matches: 3. The chain's CDR3 is CASSPDRDQPQHF. CDR3 bases: TGTGCCAGCAGCCCCGACAGGGATCAGCCCCAGCATTTT.

V is TRBV27 and J is TRBJ1-3; 7 bases map to TRBD1. CDR3 size: 19 residues. The V gene end was trimmed by 4 bases and the J gene end by 2 bases; junction bases not matched to a gene: 17. Germline-derived CDR1 and CDR2 are MNHEY and SMNVEV (reference sequence). The CDR3 DNA reads TGTGCCAGCAGTTACCTCAAACCAACAGGGGCTGTAACTGGAAACACCATATATTTT. It translates to CASSYLKPTGAVTGNTIYF.

The V gene is TRBV6-5, the J gene TRBJ2-7, with 10 bases fitting TRBD2. Per germline, CDR1 MNHEY and CDR2 SVGAGI. The length of the CDR3 is 14 residues. Trimming cost V 6 bases and J 4 bases; bases outside gene matches: 6. The CDR3 loop is CASSPAGGGYEQYF. For the CDR3, the DNA is TGTGCCAGCAGCCCAGCGGGAGGGGGATACGAGCAGTACTTC.

The J gene is TRBJ1-3, the V gene TRBV13; D might be TRBD1 (6 bases). V lost 6 bases to trimming and J lost 1 base, with 16 bases between them. This CDR3 has 16 amino acids. Germline CDR1 reads PRHDT; CDR2 reads FYEKMQ (reference sequence). In nucleotides, the CDR3 is TGTGCCAGCAGTCTGGACAGCGCCGGGTCTGGAAACACCATATATTTT. Translated: CASSLDSAGSGNTIYF.

The V gene is TRBV5-1, the J gene TRBJ2-7; possible D gene TRBD1, 6 bases. Germline CDR1 SGHRS, CDR2 YFSETQ. The CDR3 is 15 amino acids. Trimming removed 0 bases from V and 0 bases from J, with 10 bases in between. CDR3 nucleotide sequence: TGCGCCAGCAGCTTGGGTTTGGGACACTCCTACGAGCAGTACTTC. It encodes CASSLGLGHSYEQYF.

This clone was picked up one time. The CDR3 loop is CASSLESYHEQFF. The CDR3 DNA reads TGCGCCAGCAGCTTGGAGAGCTATCATGAGCAGTTCTTC. J is TRBJ2-1 and V is TRBV5-1; D is unclear. Trimming cost V 0 bases and J 8 bases, with 9 bases left between them. Germline assignment: CDR1 SGHRS and CDR2 YFSETQ. The CDR3 length is 13 residues.

V and J are TRBV21-1 and TRBJ1-5; the DNA was not used to check the table's D call, TRBD1. TRBV21-1 is described as a pseudogene. CDR3 size: 14 residues. DNA of the CDR3: TGTGCCAGCAGCACCCGGGACAGGGGCCAGCCCCAGCATTTT. This codes for CASSTRDRGQPQHF.

CDR3 in amino acids: CASSQSRLMREISHEQYF. The CDR3 DNA follows: TGCGCCAGCAGTCAATCAAGATTAATGCGGGAGATTTCCCACGAGCAGTACTTC. This chain connects TRBV23-1 to TRBJ2-7; 7 bases are a match to TRBD2. TRBV23-1 is an open reading frame whose function is uncertain. Trimming took 0 bases from V and 5 from J; bases not matched to a gene: 16. The CDR3 extends over 18 amino acids.